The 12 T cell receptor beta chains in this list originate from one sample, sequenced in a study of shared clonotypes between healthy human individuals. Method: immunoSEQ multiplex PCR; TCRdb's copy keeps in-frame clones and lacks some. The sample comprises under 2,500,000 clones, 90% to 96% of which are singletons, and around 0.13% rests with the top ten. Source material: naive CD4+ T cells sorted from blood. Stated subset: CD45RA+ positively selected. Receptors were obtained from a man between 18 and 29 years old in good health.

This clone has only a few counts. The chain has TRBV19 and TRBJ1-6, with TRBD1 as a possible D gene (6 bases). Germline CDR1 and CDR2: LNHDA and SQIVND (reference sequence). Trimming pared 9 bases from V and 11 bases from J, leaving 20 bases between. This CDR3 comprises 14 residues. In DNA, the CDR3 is TGTGCCAGCCGGGACACCTTAGGGTGGGCACCCCTCCACTTT. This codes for CASRDTLGWAPLHF.

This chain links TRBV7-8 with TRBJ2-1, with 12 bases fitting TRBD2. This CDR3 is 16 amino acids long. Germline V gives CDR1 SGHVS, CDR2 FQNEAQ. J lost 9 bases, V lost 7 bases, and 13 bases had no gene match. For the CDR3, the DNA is TGTGCCAGCACGTTGACTAGCGGGGGCCCCGCGACTGAGCAGTTCTTC. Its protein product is CASTLTSGGPATEQFF.

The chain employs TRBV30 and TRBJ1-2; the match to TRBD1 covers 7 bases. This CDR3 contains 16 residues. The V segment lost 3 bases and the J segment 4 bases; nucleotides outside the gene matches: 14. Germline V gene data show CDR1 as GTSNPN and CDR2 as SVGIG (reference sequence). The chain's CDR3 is CAWSGTGRGTFYGYTF. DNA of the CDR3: TGTGCCTGGAGCGGAACCGGCAGGGGGACTTTCTATGGCTACACCTTC.

CDR3 region: CASSLEGNPTGELFF. The CDR3 DNA is TGCGCCAGCAGCTTGGAGGGAAACCCCACCGGGGAGCTGTTTTTT. The rearrangement links TRBV5-1 to TRBJ2-2; D is unclear. Germline assignment: CDR1 SGHRS and CDR2 YFSETQ. This CDR3 comprises 15 residues. The V and J ends lost 0 bases and 4 bases respectively, with 10 bases between them.

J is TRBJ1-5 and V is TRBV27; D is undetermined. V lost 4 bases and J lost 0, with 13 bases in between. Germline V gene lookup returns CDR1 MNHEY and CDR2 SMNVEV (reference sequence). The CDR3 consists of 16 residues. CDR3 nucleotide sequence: TGTGCCAGCAGTTCCCTCGGCGGTTATAGCAATCAGCCCCAGCATTTT. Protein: CASSSLGGYSNQPQHF.

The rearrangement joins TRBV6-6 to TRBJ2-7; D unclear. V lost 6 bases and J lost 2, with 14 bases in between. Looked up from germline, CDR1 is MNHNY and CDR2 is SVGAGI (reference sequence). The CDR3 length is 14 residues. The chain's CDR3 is CASRLTYSAYEQYF. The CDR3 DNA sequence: TGTGCCAGCAGACTAACCTACTCCGCCTACGAGCAGTACTTC.

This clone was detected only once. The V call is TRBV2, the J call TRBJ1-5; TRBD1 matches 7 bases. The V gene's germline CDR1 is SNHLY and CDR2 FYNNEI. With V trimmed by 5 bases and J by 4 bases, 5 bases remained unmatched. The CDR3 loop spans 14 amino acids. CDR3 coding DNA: TGTGCCAGCAGTATGACAGGGTTTAATCAGCCCCAGCATTTT. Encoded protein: CASSMTGFNQPQHF.

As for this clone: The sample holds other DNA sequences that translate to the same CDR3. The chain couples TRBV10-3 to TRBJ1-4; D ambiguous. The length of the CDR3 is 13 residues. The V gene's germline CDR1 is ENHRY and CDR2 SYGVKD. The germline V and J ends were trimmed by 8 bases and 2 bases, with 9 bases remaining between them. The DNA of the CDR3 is TGTGCCATCTCTGGAGGGACTAATGAAAAACTGTTTTTT. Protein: CAISGGTNEKLFF.

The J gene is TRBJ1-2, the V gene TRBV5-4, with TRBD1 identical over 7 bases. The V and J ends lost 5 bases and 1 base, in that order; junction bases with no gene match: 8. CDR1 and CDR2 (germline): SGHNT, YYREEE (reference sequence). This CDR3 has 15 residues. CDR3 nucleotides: TGTGCCAGCAGAAACGGACAGGATAGTAACTATGGCTACACCTTC. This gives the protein CASRNGQDSNYGYTF.

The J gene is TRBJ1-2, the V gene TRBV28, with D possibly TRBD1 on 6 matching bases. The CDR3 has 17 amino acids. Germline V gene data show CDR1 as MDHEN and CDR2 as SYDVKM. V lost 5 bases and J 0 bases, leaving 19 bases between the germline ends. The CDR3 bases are TGTGCCAGCAGTGGCGGACAGAGGGTGAATGCTAACTATGGCTACACCTTC. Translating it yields CASSGGQRVNANYGYTF.

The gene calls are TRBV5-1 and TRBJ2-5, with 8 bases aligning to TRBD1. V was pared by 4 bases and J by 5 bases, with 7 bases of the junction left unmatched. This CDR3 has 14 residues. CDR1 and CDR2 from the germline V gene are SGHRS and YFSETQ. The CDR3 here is CASSATGGGETQYF. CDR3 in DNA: TGCGCCAGCAGCGCCACAGGGGGTGGCGAGACCCAGTACTTC.

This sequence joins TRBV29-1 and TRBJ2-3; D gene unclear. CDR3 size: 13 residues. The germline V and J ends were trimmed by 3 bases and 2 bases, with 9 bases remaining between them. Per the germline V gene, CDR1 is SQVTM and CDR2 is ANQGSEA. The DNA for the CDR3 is TGCAGCGTTGACCCTAGGGACACAGATACGCAGTATTTT. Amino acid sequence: CSVDPRDTDTQYF.